These 10 T cell receptor beta chains originate from one sample sequenced in a study of T cell repertoires in cytomegalovirus infection. Their antigens are not known. TCRdb reprocessed the reads with MiXCR, giving one entry per CDR3 protein. The sample contains 450,000 to 600,000 distinct CDR3 sequences, approximately 46% of which appear only once. Material: cultured PBMCs, obtained from culture after CMV antigen stimulation. The receptors were gathered from a human donor in good health (CMV status not recorded). Some clones in this sample may be carry-over from other donors' samples.

The chain combines TRBV5-4 with TRBJ2-1, with 7 bases aligning to TRBD1. Trimming took 0 bases from V and 7 from J; bases not matched to a gene: 10. The CDR3 is 16 amino acids. The germline gives CDR1 SGHNT, CDR2 YYREEE (reference sequence). The CDR3, as DNA: TGTGCCAGCAGCTTGGCCAATATGAGGGGGCAGAATGAGCAGTTCTTC. Translated, it gives CASSLANMRGQNEQFF. The full variable domain, its missing parts supplied by reference TRBV5-4 and TRBJ2-1, is ETGVTQSPTHLIKTRGQQVTLRCSSQSGHNTVSWYQQALGQGPQFIFQYYREEENGRGNFPPRFSGLQFPNYSSELNVNALELDDSALYLCASSLANMRGQNEQFFGPGTRLTVL.

The rearrangement uses TRBV7-2 and TRBJ2-1; a weak D match, TRBD1 (5 bases). Trimming pared 5 bases from V and 9 bases from J, leaving 20 bases between. The CDR3 is 15 amino acids. CDR1 SGHTA and CDR2 FQGNSA come from the germline V gene. The CDR3, as DNA: TGTGCCAGCAGCCATTGGACAACCCCCTGGGGTGAGCAGTTCTTC. It translates to CASSHWTTPWGEQFF.

This rearrangement joins TRBV12-5 to TRBJ2-7, with TRBD1 matching over 7 bases. Germline CDR1 and CDR2: LGHNT and FRNRAP. Losses at the gene ends were 5 bases for V and 2 bases for J; bases not matched to a gene: 6. The CDR3 has 14 amino acids. The CDR3 DNA reads as TGTGCTAGTGGTCCTCCCGGGACAGCCTACGAGCAGTACTTC. This gives the protein CASGPPGTAYEQYF. Filled out from reference TRBV12-5 and TRBJ2-7, the complete variable domain reads DARVTQTPRHKVTEMGQEVTMRCQPILGHNTVFWYRQTMMQGLELLAYFRNRAPLDDSGMPKDRFSAEMPDATLATLKIQPSEPRDSAVYFCASGPPGTAYEQYFGPGTRLTVT.

This clonotype appeared once. This chain uses TRBV5-1 with TRBJ1-3, with D perhaps TRBD1 (5 bases). Germline CDR1 is SGHRS and CDR2 is YFSETQ. The CDR3 has 17 amino acids. Deletions cut 6 bases from V and 4 bases from J, with 23 bases between. The CDR3 protein is CASKVTAGPSGGNTIYF. The DNA for the CDR3 is TGCGCCAGCAAGGTTACGGCAGGGCCATCGGGAGGAAACACCATATATTTT.

The V call is TRBV6-1, the J call TRBJ2-3, with D hard to call. CDR3 length: 15 amino acids. Germline V gene lookup returns CDR1 MNHNS and CDR2 SASEGT. With 4 bases removed from V and 0 bases from J, the gap between germline ends came to 11 bases. DNA for the CDR3: TGTGCCAGCAGTGTAGATGGAGCTAGCACAGATACGCAGTATTTT. This codes for CASSVDGASTDTQYF.

The chain uses TRBV10-3 and TRBJ2-5; TRBD2 is a possible D gene (5 bases). CDR3 length: 18 amino acids. Germline V lookup: CDR1 ENHRY, CDR2 SYGVKD. V lost 1 base and J lost 1, with 19 bases in between. CDR3 DNA: TGTGCCATCAGTGAGTTAAAGACTACCGGGGAACTCCAAGAGACCCAGTACTTC. It encodes CAISELKTTGELQETQYF.

CDR3 in DNA: TGTGCCAGCAGTTTTACTCCGGGGGGCACTGAAGCTTTCTTT. Amino acids: CASSFTPGGTEAFF. This chain uses TRBV27 with TRBJ1-1, with D tentatively TRBD1 (5 bases). Per germline, CDR1 MNHEY and CDR2 SMNVEV (reference sequence). Trimming removed 3 bases at V and 4 bases at J, with 12 bases between. The CDR3 is 14 amino acids.

This clonotype came up a few times. This chain connects TRBV4-1 to TRBJ1-5; no reliable D call. The CDR3 sequence is 13 residues long. Germline lookup yields CDR1 MGHRA and CDR2 YSYEKL. Deletions cut 0 bases from V and 6 bases from J, with 6 bases between. This chain's CDR3 is CASSQELAQPQHF. In nucleotides, the CDR3 is TGCGCCAGCAGCCAAGAGTTGGCTCAGCCCCAGCATTTT.

This clonotype came up a few times. The V call is TRBV12-3 or TRBV12-4, the J call TRBJ2-2; D unresolved. This CDR3 is 18 amino acids long. The ends were cut back, 0 bases at V and 1 base at J, with 15 bases in the middle. This CDR3 reads CASSLAFFGSRNTGELFF. Written as DNA, the CDR3 is TGTGCCAGCAGTTTAGCGTTTTTTGGCTCTAGGAACACCGGGGAGCTGTTTTTT.

This clonotype was recorded a few times. The V and J genes are TRBV19 and TRBJ1-1; 7 nucleotides agree with TRBD1. The CDR3 extends over 15 amino acids. Losses at the gene ends were 5 bases for V and 3 bases for J; bases not matched to a gene: 9. Germline lookup yields CDR1 LNHDA and CDR2 SQIVND (reference sequence). CDR3: CASSEVGGTHTEAFF. The CDR3 nucleotides are TGTGCCAGTAGTGAGGTAGGGGGCACTCACACTGAAGCTTTCTTT.